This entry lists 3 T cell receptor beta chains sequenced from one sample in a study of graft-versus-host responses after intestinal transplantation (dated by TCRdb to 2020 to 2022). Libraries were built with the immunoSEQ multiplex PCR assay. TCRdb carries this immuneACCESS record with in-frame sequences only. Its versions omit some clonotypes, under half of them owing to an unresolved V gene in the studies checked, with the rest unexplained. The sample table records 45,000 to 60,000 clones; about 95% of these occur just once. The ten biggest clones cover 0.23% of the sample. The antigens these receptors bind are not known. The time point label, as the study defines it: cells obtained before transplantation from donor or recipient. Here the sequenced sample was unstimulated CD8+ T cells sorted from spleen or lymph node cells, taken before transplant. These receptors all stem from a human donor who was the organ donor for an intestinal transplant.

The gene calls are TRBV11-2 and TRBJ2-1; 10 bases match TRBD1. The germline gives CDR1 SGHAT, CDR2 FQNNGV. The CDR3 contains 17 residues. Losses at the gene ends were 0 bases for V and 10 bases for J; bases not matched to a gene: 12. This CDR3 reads CASSLDSGTGVSREQFF. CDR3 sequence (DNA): TGTGCCAGCAGCTTAGATTCCGGGACAGGGGTCTCGAGGGAGCAGTTCTTC.

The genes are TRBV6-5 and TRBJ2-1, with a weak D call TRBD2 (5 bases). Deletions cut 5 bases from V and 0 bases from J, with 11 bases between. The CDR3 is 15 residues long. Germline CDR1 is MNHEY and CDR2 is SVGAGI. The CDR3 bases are TGTGCCAGCAGTCAGACGGGGAGCTCCTACAATGAGCAGTTCTTC. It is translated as CASSQTGSSYNEQFF.

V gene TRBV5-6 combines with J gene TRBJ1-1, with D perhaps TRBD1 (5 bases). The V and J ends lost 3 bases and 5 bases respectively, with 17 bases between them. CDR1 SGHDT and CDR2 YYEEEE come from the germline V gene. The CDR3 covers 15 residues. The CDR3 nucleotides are TGTGCCAGCAGCTGGGGGGAGGGGCGTCGGACTGAAGCTTTCTTT. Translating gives CASSWGEGRRTEAFF.